A selection of T cell receptor beta chains follows, all from one sample in a study of response to subunit inactivated influenza vaccine. From the RT-PCR reads, TCRdb called clonotypes with MiXCR, one entry per CDR3 protein. The data contain about 650,000 distinct CDR3 sequences, 14% of them singletons. The sequences come from PBMCs from blood, collected 14 days before vaccination. All receptors derive from a man in his forties or fifties who received an inactivated influenza vaccine. Each CDR3 is given with its conserved first and last residue. The order of the fields is V gene, D gene, J gene, clone size, CDR3 DNA, CDR3 protein. D genes are given only for firm matches. The size of a clone is reported for some rows only, either as once, few or many, or as a class for expanded clones.

v_gene: TRBV27
d_gene: TRBD1
j_gene: TRBJ2-1
abundance: NA
CDR3nt: TGTGCCAGCAGGATGGGACAGGGCTACAATGAGCAGTTCTTC
CDR3aa: CASRMGQGYNEQFF

v_gene: TRBV27
d_gene: NA
j_gene: TRBJ2-2
abundance: few
CDR3nt: TGTGCCAGCAGCTCCCTCTGGTTGGACACCGGCACCGGGGAGCTGTTTTTT
CDR3aa: CASSSLWLDTGTGELFF

v_gene: TRBV5-1
d_gene: NA
j_gene: TRBJ2-7
abundance: many
CDR3nt: TGCGCCAGCAGCGCCATGACCGGGCCTAACTACGAGCAGTACTTC
CDR3aa: CASSAMTGPNYEQYF

v_gene: TRBV5-4
d_gene: NA
j_gene: TRBJ1-4
abundance: NA
CDR3nt: TGTGCCAGCAGCTTGGCCGGGGTGCAGGGAGGAGGAAAACTGTTTTTT
CDR3aa: CASSLAGVQGGGKLFF

v_gene: TRBV5-1
d_gene: TRBD1
j_gene: TRBJ2-5
abundance: NA
CDR3nt: TGCGCCAGCGGAAAGACAGGGGATCGAGAGACCCAGTACTTC
CDR3aa: CASGKTGDRETQYF

v_gene: TRBV4-3
d_gene: TRBD2
j_gene: TRBJ2-7
abundance: few
CDR3nt: TGCGCCAGCAGCCAAGACTTGCTAGCGGAGGTATACGAGCAGTACTTC
CDR3aa: CASSQDLLAEVYEQYF

v_gene: TRBV7-9
d_gene: NA
j_gene: TRBJ2-7
abundance: few
CDR3nt: TGTGCCAGCAGCGCCGCCAACTACGAGCAGTACTTC
CDR3aa: CASSAANYEQYF

v_gene: TRBV28
d_gene: NA
j_gene: TRBJ1-4
abundance: few
CDR3nt: TGTGCCAGCATCGAGAGAGGCAGGGTCTGGGAAAAACTGTTTTTT
CDR3aa: CASIERGRVWEKLFF

v_gene: TRBV29-1
d_gene: NA
j_gene: TRBJ2-5
abundance: few
CDR3nt: TGCAGCGTCCTACAGGACCAAGAGACCCAGTACTTC
CDR3aa: CSVLQDQETQYF

v_gene: TRBV20-1
d_gene: TRBD1
j_gene: TRBJ1-5
abundance: NA
CDR3nt: TGCAGTGCTAGTGACCTTGGAAAGGGGGCGACTCAGCCCCAGCATTTT
CDR3aa: CSASDLGKGATQPQHF

v_gene: TRBV27
d_gene: NA
j_gene: TRBJ2-3
abundance: few
CDR3nt: TGTGCCAGCAGTCGGGGGACAGCGAACACAGATACGCAGTATTTT
CDR3aa: CASSRGTANTDTQYF

v_gene: TRBV19
d_gene: NA
j_gene: TRBJ2-5
abundance: few
CDR3nt: TGTGCCAGCTCTGACAAGGGGCGGGTACAAGAGACCCAGTACTTC
CDR3aa: CASSDKGRVQETQYF

v_gene: TRBV10-3
d_gene: TRBD1
j_gene: TRBJ1-1
abundance: few
CDR3nt: TGTGCCATCAGTGAGTCGCGACAGGGGGAGAGAGAAGCTTTCTTT
CDR3aa: CAISESRQGEREAFF

v_gene: TRBV20-1
d_gene: TRBD1
j_gene: TRBJ2-7
abundance: NA
CDR3nt: TGCAGTGCTAAGGGACAGAGAGCCTACGAGCAGTACTTC
CDR3aa: CSAKGQRAYEQYF

v_gene: TRBV3-1
d_gene: NA
j_gene: TRBJ1-6
abundance: many
CDR3nt: TGTGCCAGCAGCCAAGGACAGCTTAATTCACCCCTCCACTTT
CDR3aa: CASSQGQLNSPLHF

v_gene: TRBV7-9
d_gene: TRBD2
j_gene: TRBJ2-1
abundance: few
CDR3nt: TGTGCCAGCAGCTTAAAGAGACTAGCGGGAGGCGATGAGCAGTTCTTC
CDR3aa: CASSLKRLAGGDEQFF

v_gene: TRBV7-2
d_gene: NA
j_gene: TRBJ2-7
abundance: few
CDR3nt: TGTGCCAGCAGCCCGGGACCACAAATCTCCTACGAGCAGTACTTC
CDR3aa: CASSPGPQISYEQYF

v_gene: TRBV12-3/TRBV12-4
d_gene: NA
j_gene: TRBJ2-7
abundance: few
CDR3nt: TGTGCCAGCAGTGAGGGGAGCCACGAGCAGTACTTC
CDR3aa: CASSEGSHEQYF

v_gene: TRBV7-9
d_gene: NA
j_gene: TRBJ1-1
abundance: few
CDR3nt: TGTGCCAGCAGCAGGATAGGGACCACTGAAGCTTTCTTT
CDR3aa: CASSRIGTTEAFF

v_gene: TRBV5-1
d_gene: TRBD2
j_gene: TRBJ2-7
abundance: NA
CDR3nt: TGCGCCAGCAGACCACTCGAGCGGGGCAGGGAAGCCGAGCAGTACTTC
CDR3aa: CASRPLERGREAEQYF